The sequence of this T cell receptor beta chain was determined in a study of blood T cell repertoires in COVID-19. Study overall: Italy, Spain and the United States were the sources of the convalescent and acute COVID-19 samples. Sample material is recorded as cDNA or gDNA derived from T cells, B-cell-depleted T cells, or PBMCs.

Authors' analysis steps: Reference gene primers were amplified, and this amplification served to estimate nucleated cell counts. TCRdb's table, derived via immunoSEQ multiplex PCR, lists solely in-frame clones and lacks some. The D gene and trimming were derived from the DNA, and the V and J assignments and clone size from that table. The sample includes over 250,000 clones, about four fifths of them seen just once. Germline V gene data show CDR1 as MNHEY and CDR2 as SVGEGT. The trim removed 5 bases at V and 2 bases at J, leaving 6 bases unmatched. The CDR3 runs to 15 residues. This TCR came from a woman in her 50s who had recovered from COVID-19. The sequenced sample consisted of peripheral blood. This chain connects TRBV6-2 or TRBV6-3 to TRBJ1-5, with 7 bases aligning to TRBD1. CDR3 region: CASSAAQGGNQPQHF. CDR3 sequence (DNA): TGTGCCAGCAGTGCGGCGCAGGGGGGCAATCAGCCCCAGCATTTT.